A single sample gave rise to the 9 T cell receptor beta chains below, sequenced in a study of cytomegalovirus exposure and HLA in healthy donors. It was with 60 Vbeta and 13 Jbeta primers that the PCR ran. The assay was immunoSEQ multiplex PCR, and TCRdb's table has in-frame clones only and misses some. The top ten clones hold about 9.9% of a sample with over 150,000 clones, approximately 80% of them seen once. Sample: PBMCs. These TCRs come from a man aged 18-30 years in good health and CMV-seropositive.

V and J are TRBV30 and TRBJ1-4; 12 bases are shared with TRBD1. Trimming cost V 2 bases and J 10 bases; bases outside gene matches: 5. There are 14 residues in the CDR3. Germline CDR1 GTSNPN, CDR2 SVGIG (reference sequence). Written as DNA, the CDR3 is TGTGCCTGGAGTAGGGACAGGGGGCTTGCAAAACTGTTTTTT. This translates into CAWSRDRGLAKLFF.

The rearrangement links TRBV4-3 to TRBJ2-2, with 7 bases lining up with TRBD2. The CDR3 is 16 amino acids. CDR1 is LGHNA, CDR2 YSLEER, per germline. Germline trimming cut 1 base from V and 2 bases from J; bases unmatched to any gene: 4. The CDR3 DNA follows: TGCGCCAGCAGCCAAGTTGGGGGGGTAAACACCGGGGAGCTGTTTTTT. Protein product: CASSQVGGVNTGELFF.

This chain connects TRBV4-1 to TRBJ1-1; D is perhaps TRBD1 (6 bases). Trimming shortened V by 4 bases and J by 10 bases, and 22 bases separated the two germline ends. There are 15 residues in the CDR3. CDR1 is MGHRA and CDR2 is YSYEKL in the germline V gene. The CDR3 loop is CASSPPTGSLPPAFF. The CDR3, as DNA: TGCGCCAGCAGCCCACCCACAGGGTCCCTTCCCCCAGCTTTCTTT.

This clone was picked up a small number of times. V and J are TRBV11-3 and TRBJ1-1; TRBD1 might be the D (6 bases). V lost 4 bases and J 4 bases, leaving 10 bases between the germline ends. In germline, CDR1 is SGHNT, CDR2 YENEEA. CDR3 length: 13 residues. The CDR3 DNA is TGTGCCAGCAGCTCAGGGGTCGGCACTGAAGCTTTCTTT. Its translation is CASSSGVGTEAFF.

This clone was seen once. As DNA, the CDR3 is TGTGCCAGCAGCCAAGTCGGCGGGGCCACAGATACGCAGTATTTT. This codes for CASSQVGGATDTQYF. V usage is TRBV14 and J usage is TRBJ2-3, with a possible D match to TRBD2 (6 bases). Trimming removed 1 base from V and 2 bases from J, with 10 bases in between. CDR1 is SGHDN and CDR2 is FVKESK in the germline V gene. This CDR3 region has 15 residues.

The chain has TRBV5-4 and TRBJ2-1; no definite D call. This CDR3 region has 16 residues. Germline lookup yields CDR1 SGHNT and CDR2 YYREEE (reference sequence). The V and J ends lost 3 bases and 1 base respectively, with 14 bases between them. CDR3 nucleotide sequence: TGTGCCAGCAGCTCGCAAAAGGTGAGGTCCTACAATGAGCAGTTCTTC. Its translation: CASSSQKVRSYNEQFF.

The chain links TRBV29-1 to TRBJ1-2; D uncertain. Between the trimmed V and J ends, which lost 4 bases and 2 bases, there was a span of 5 bases. The CDR3 runs to 11 residues. CDR1 and CDR2 (germline): SQVTM, ANQGSEA. CDR3 coding DNA: TGCAGCGTTGCGGTCAACTATGGCTACACCTTC. This encodes CSVAVNYGYTF.

This clone appeared a single time. The chain uses TRBV13 and TRBJ2-1, with D hard to call. The CDR3 covers 12 residues. The V gene lost 0 bases and the J gene lost 8 bases, with 5 bases spanning the gap. Germline CDR1 and CDR2: PRHDT and FYEKMQ (reference sequence). The chain's CDR3 is CASSLGQYEQFF. In DNA form, the CDR3 reads TGTGCCAGCAGCTTAGGGCAGTATGAGCAGTTCTTC.

The chain is built from TRBV6-5 and TRBJ1-5; 7 bases align to TRBD1. This CDR3 contains 13 residues. CDR1 is MNHEY and CDR2 is SVGAGI in the germline V gene. V lost 2 bases to trimming and J lost 6 bases; unmatched junction nucleotides: 1. As DNA, the CDR3 is TGTGCCAGCAGTTACGACAGGGCTCAGCCCCAGCATTTT. It yields the protein CASSYDRAQPQHF.